One and the same sample provided the 21 T cell receptor beta chains below, sequenced in a study of blood T cell repertoires in COVID-19. Assay: immunoSEQ multiplex PCR; the TCRdb copy retains only in-frame clones and omits some. The profile shows around 480,000 clones, around 88% of them singletons. Source material: peripheral blood. The receptors originated from a woman aged 45-65 years with COVID-19, enrolled during active disease.

The gene calls are TRBV7-3 and TRBJ2-1, with TRBD2 identical over 10 bases. Unmatched junction bases numbered 5, after V lost 4 bases and J lost 5 bases. The CDR3 extends over 15 amino acids. Germline CDR1 and CDR2: SGHTA and FQGTGA. This CDR3 is CASSSWTSGNNEQFF. Here the CDR3 DNA reads TGTGCCAGCAGCTCTTGGACTAGCGGCAACAATGAGCAGTTCTTC.

This sequence joins TRBV5-4 and TRBJ1-6; D is possibly TRBD1 (5 bases). This CDR3 is built from 14 residues. The V end lost 4 bases, the J end lost 10 bases, and 15 bases lay between the germline ends. Germline assignment: CDR1 SGHNT and CDR2 YYREEE (reference sequence). In DNA form, the CDR3 reads TGTGCCAGCAGCACTGCGACGGGGGAATCACCCCTCCACTTT. This translates into CASSTATGESPLHF.

The V and J genes are TRBV12-3 or TRBV12-4 and TRBJ1-6; D is undetermined. The CDR3 consists of 13 residues. The ends were cut back, 1 base at V and 8 bases at J, with 6 bases in the middle. The CDR3 coding sequence is TGTGCCAGCAGTTTAGGGCTGCATTCACCCCTCCACTTT. It specifies CASSLGLHSPLHF.

The V call is TRBV6-5, the J call TRBJ2-1; D is perhaps TRBD1 (5 bases). Germline CDR1 MNHEY, CDR2 SVGAGI. The CDR3 extends over 15 amino acids. V dropped 6 bases and J dropped 4 bases, with 16 bases sitting between them. The CDR3 region is CASRGSGKVYNEQFF. The CDR3 coding sequence is TGTGCCAGCAGGGGGTCAGGGAAGGTTTACAATGAGCAGTTCTTC.

The chain carries TRBV4-2 and TRBJ2-3; a possible D gene is TRBD2 (6 bases). Germline assignment: CDR1 LGHNA and CDR2 YNFKEQ. V lost 0 bases to trimming and J lost 4 bases, with 14 bases between them. This CDR3 has 16 amino acids. DNA of the CDR3: TGTGCCAGCAGCCAAGAGGGGACTCGAGGCCCAGATACGCAGTATTTT. It yields the protein CASSQEGTRGPDTQYF.

V usage is TRBV28 and J usage is TRBJ2-7; D is perhaps TRBD1 (6 bases). CDR3 size: 13 residues. V dropped 10 bases and J dropped 2 bases, with 15 bases sitting between them. Looked up from germline, CDR1 is MDHEN and CDR2 is SYDVKM. The chain's CDR3 is CAIRRTEAYEQYF. CDR3 DNA: TGTGCCATCAGACGGACAGAAGCCTACGAGCAGTACTTC. Full variable domain (rest looked up from reference TRBV28 and TRBJ2-7): DVKVTQSSRYLVKRTGEKVFLECVQDMDHENMFWYRQDPGLGLRLIYFSYDVKMKEKGDIPEGYSVSREKKERFSLILESASTNQTSMYLCAIRRTEAYEQYFGPGTRLTVT.

The chain couples TRBV2 to TRBJ2-1; 8 nucleotides align to TRBD1. The germline CDR1 and CDR2 sequences are SNHLY and FYNNEI. Trimming cost V 8 bases and J 6 bases; bases outside gene matches: 12. The CDR3 consists of 15 residues. The CDR3 nucleotides read TGTGCCAGCGGAGAATGGACAGGGATGGGCAATGAGCAGTTCTTC. Its protein product is CASGEWTGMGNEQFF.

The chain employs TRBV11-2 and TRBJ2-3, with a possible D match to TRBD2 (6 bases). Germline CDR1 is SGHAT and CDR2 is FQNNGV. The length of the CDR3 is 11 residues. V lost 3 bases, J lost 8 bases, and 6 bases lay in between. The CDR3: CASSLGGTQYF. CDR3 in DNA: TGTGCCAGCAGCTTGGGGGGTACGCAGTATTTT.

The chain has TRBV5-1 and TRBJ1-2; TRBD1 agrees at 9 bases. This CDR3 has 14 residues. J was trimmed by 8 bases and V by 4 bases; bases with no gene match: 9. The germline gives CDR1 SGHRS, CDR2 YFSETQ. The CDR3 loop is CASSRPGTGYGYTF. The DNA of the CDR3 is TGCGCCAGCAGCCGACCTGGGACAGGGTACGGCTACACCTTC.

This CDR3 is CASSSSGALYTF. CDR3 sequence (DNA): TGTGCCAGCAGCTCTTCCGGAGCCCTCTACACCTTC. V gene TRBV2 combines with J gene TRBJ1-2; D is undetermined. The CDR3 has 12 amino acids. V shed 6 bases and J shed 10 bases, with 15 bases lying between them. Germline loops: CDR1 SNHLY, CDR2 FYNNEI.

J is TRBJ2-6 and V is TRBV9; D may be TRBD1 (7 bases). This CDR3 region has 16 residues. The ends were cut back, 4 bases at V and 3 bases at J, with 14 bases in the middle. Germline V gene sequence: CDR1 SGDLS, CDR2 YYNGEE. CDR3 coding DNA: TGTGCCAGCAGCTCCGGAGGGGGCGGTGGGGCCAACGTCCTGACTTTC. Its translation: CASSSGGGGGANVLTF.

The chain couples TRBV6-5 to TRBJ1-3; 7 bases are a match to TRBD1. CDR1 is MNHEY, CDR2 SVGAGI, per germline. CDR3 length: 14 amino acids. J was trimmed by 6 bases and V by 2 bases; bases with no gene match: 4. The CDR3 bases are TGTGCCAGCAGTTACGACAGGGAGGTAAACACCATATATTTT. Protein product: CASSYDREVNTIYF.

The rearrangement uses TRBV11-3 and TRBJ2-5; D remains unclear. V lost 5 bases and J 4 bases, leaving 20 bases between the germline ends. Germline V lookup: CDR1 SGHNT, CDR2 YENEEA. The CDR3 covers 16 residues. The CDR3 loop reads CASSPGSEPGGETQYF. The CDR3, as DNA: TGTGCCAGCAGCCCCGGATCTGAGCCAGGTGGAGAGACCCAGTACTTC.

The chain joins TRBV18 to TRBJ2-6; D gene uncertain. The CDR3 runs to 15 residues. With 5 bases removed from V and 0 bases from J, the gap between germline ends came to 8 bases. Germline CDR1 KGHSH, CDR2 LQKENI. CDR3 protein: CASSGSSSGANVLTF. DNA of the CDR3: TGTGCCAGCTCAGGTTCGAGCTCTGGGGCCAACGTCCTGACTTTC. Based on the CDR3 plus reference TRBV18 and TRBJ2-6, the full variable domain is NAGVMQNPRHLVRRRGQEARLRCSPMKGHSHVYWYRQLPEEGLKFMVYLQKENIIDESGMPKERFSAEFPKEGPSILRIQQVVRGDSAAYFCASSGSSSGANVLTFGAGSRLTVL.

This clone has more than one count but fewer than ten. V is TRBV30 and J is TRBJ1-5; a possible D gene is TRBD1 (6 bases). Trimming took 2 bases from V and 0 from J, leaving 8 bases between them. Germline V gives CDR1 GTSNPN, CDR2 SVGIG (reference sequence). There are 14 residues in the CDR3. CDR3 sequence reads: CAWSTGISNQPQHF. The CDR3 DNA reads TGTGCCTGGAGTACAGGGATTAGCAATCAGCCCCAGCATTTT. The full variable domain, with the rest looked up from reference TRBV30 and TRBJ1-5, is SQTIHQWPATLVQPVGSPLSLECTVEGTSNPNLYWYRQAAGRGLQLLFYSVGIGQISSEVPQNLSASRPQDRQFILSSKKLLLSDSGFYLCAWSTGISNQPQHFGDGTRLSIL.

This chain connects TRBV9 to TRBJ1-3; D remains unclear. The CDR3 extends over 15 amino acids. CDR1 SGDLS and CDR2 YYNGEE come from the germline V gene. V was trimmed by 4 bases and J by 4 bases, leaving 15 bases between them. CDR3: CASSPGGLSGNTIYF. The CDR3 nucleotides read TGTGCCAGCAGCCCGGGAGGGTTGTCGGGAAACACCATATATTTT.

V usage is TRBV5-1 and J usage is TRBJ2-1, with D maybe TRBD2 (6 bases). CDR1 and CDR2 from the germline V gene are SGHRS and YFSETQ. The CDR3 runs to 14 residues. V was trimmed by 4 bases and J by 5 bases, leaving 13 bases between them. The CDR3 region is CASSHSGNDNEQFF. The CDR3 nucleotides read TGCGCCAGCAGCCATAGCGGAAACGACAATGAGCAGTTCTTC.

This clone occurred once. The chain recombines TRBV11-2 with TRBJ2-7, with D uncertain. This CDR3 has 11 residues. Germline values: CDR1 SGHAT, CDR2 FQNNGV. Trimming removed 3 bases at V and 4 bases at J, with 4 bases between. CDR3 in amino acids: CASSFSYEQYF. The CDR3 bases are TGTGCCAGCAGCTTCTCTTACGAGCAGTACTTC.

This rearrangement joins TRBV19 to TRBJ2-4; D unresolved. Germline loops: CDR1 LNHDA, CDR2 SQIVND (reference sequence). Trimming pared 0 bases from V and 8 bases from J, leaving 14 bases between. The CDR3 is 15 amino acids. The CDR3 here is CASSIEGPSLDIQYF. The CDR3, as DNA: TGTGCCAGTAGTATAGAGGGCCCCTCCCTGGACATTCAGTACTTC.

The J gene is TRBJ1-2, the V gene TRBV6-1, with 7 bases matching TRBD1. Germline V gene data show CDR1 as MNHNS and CDR2 as SASEGT. The CDR3 consists of 17 residues. The V and J ends lost 4 bases and 1 base, in that order; junction bases with no gene match: 12. CDR3 loop: CASSVSGGLADNYGYTF. CDR3 sequence (DNA): TGTGCCAGCAGTGTATCAGGGGGTCTCGCGGATAACTATGGCTACACCTTC.

This chain uses TRBV5-1 with TRBJ1-2; TRBD1 is a possible D gene (5 bases). The germline V gene has CDR1 SGHRS and CDR2 YFSETQ. V lost 0 bases to trimming and J lost 5 bases, with 14 bases between them. CDR3 size: 15 residues. In DNA form, the CDR3 reads TGCGCCAGCAGCTTGGGAACCGACAGAAAGTATGGCTACACCTTC. Translation: CASSLGTDRKYGYTF. Full variable domain (missing parts from reference TRBV5-1 and TRBJ1-2): KAGVTQTPRYLIKTRGQQVTLSCSPISGHRSVSWYQQTPGQGLQFLFEYFSETQRNKGNFPGRFSGRQFSNSRSEMNVSTLELGDSALYLCASSLGTDRKYGYTFGSGTRLTVV.